The 25 T cell receptor beta chains given below trace back to one sample, sequenced in a study of blood T cell repertoires in COVID-19. Only in-frame clones appear in the TCRdb table, and some are missing; sequencing was by immunoSEQ multiplex PCR. Among hundreds of thousands of clones, about 89% were seen once, and the ten largest hold 1.5% to 2%. The sample comprised peripheral blood. These receptors originate from a woman aged 60-70 years who had recovered from COVID-19.

The gene calls are TRBV5-4 and TRBJ1-6; no clear D. CDR1 SGHNT and CDR2 YYREEE come from the germline V gene (reference sequence). The CDR3 covers 15 residues. Trimming took 0 bases from V and 0 from J, leaving 4 bases between them. DNA of the CDR3: TGTGCCAGCAGCTTGGGCAGCTCCTATAATTCACCCCTCCACTTT. Protein product: CASSLGSSYNSPLHF.

This rearrangement joins TRBV7-2 to TRBJ2-1; D is possibly TRBD2 (5 bases). Trimming left V 2 bases short and J 0 bases short, with 8 bases between. The CDR3 consists of 15 residues. The germline gives CDR1 SGHTA, CDR2 FQGNSA. The CDR3: CASSLTGSSYNEQFF. The DNA of the CDR3 is TGTGCCAGCAGCTTAACGGGGAGCTCCTACAATGAGCAGTTCTTC.

This clone was counted only a few times. This chain uses TRBV4-1 with TRBJ2-5, with TRBD2 matching 7 bases. The V and J ends lost 8 bases and 4 bases, in that order; junction bases with no gene match: 13. Germline V gene lookup returns CDR1 MGHRA and CDR2 YSYEKL. This CDR3 contains 15 residues. The CDR3 DNA reads TGCGCCAGCGGGCGGGGAGGGGCCGGGGGAGAGACCCAGTACTTC. Its protein is CASGRGGAGGETQYF.

This chain connects TRBV10-3 to TRBJ2-5; tentative D call: TRBD2 (6 bases). CDR1 ENHRY and CDR2 SYGVKD come from the germline V gene. This CDR3 spans 16 amino acids. Between the trimmed V and J ends, which lost 4 bases and 2 bases, there was a span of 17 bases. CDR3 sequence (DNA): TGTGCCATCAGTGGAGGGACTTCGGCTGCTCAAGAGACCCAGTACTTC. Residues: CAISGGTSAAQETQYF.

This rearrangement joins TRBV4-1 to TRBJ2-1, with a possible D match to TRBD1 (5 bases). Per the germline V gene, CDR1 is MGHRA and CDR2 is YSYEKL. Trimming shortened V by 5 bases and J by 7 bases, and 9 bases separated the two germline ends. The CDR3 is made up of 12 amino acids. CDR3 protein: CASSARDNEQFF. The CDR3 nucleotides read TGCGCCAGCAGCGCCAGGGATAATGAGCAGTTCTTC.

J is TRBJ2-7 and V is TRBV7-2, with 8 bases aligning to TRBD1. Germline-derived CDR1 and CDR2 are SGHTA and FQGNSA. The CDR3 covers 14 residues. The junction had 5 bases not matched to a gene; V was cut back by 5 bases and J by 2 bases. CDR3 amino acids: CASSPRTGPYEQYF. For the CDR3, the DNA is TGTGCCAGCAGCCCCCGGACAGGGCCCTACGAGCAGTACTTC.

The genes are TRBV18 and TRBJ2-2; 8 nucleotides line up with TRBD1. The length of the CDR3 is 16 residues. Trimming cost V 5 bases and J 8 bases; bases outside gene matches: 13. CDR1 is KGHSH and CDR2 is LQKENI in the germline V gene. The CDR3 protein is CASSFYSDRVRGELFF. The CDR3 DNA sequence: TGTGCCAGCTCATTCTACTCGGACAGGGTCAGAGGGGAGCTGTTTTTT.

J is TRBJ2-3 and V is TRBV20-1; 12 bases match TRBD2. The CDR3 covers 17 residues. Germline CDR1 and CDR2: DFQATT and SNEGSKA (reference sequence). The junction had 10 bases not matched to a gene; V was cut back by 3 bases and J by 3 bases. The DNA of the CDR3 is TGCAGTGCTAGTGGGCTAGCGGGGGGGCCACGTACAGATACGCAGTATTTT. It codes for CSASGLAGGPRTDTQYF.

This chain connects TRBV28 to TRBJ2-6; D is possibly TRBD2 (7 bases). The CDR3 runs to 17 residues. Germline CDR1 and CDR2: MDHEN and SYDVKM. V gave up 6 bases and J gave up 3 bases, with 18 bases separating them. The CDR3 DNA sequence: TGTGCCAGCAGCCCGGCCCCGGGGGGCTATGGGGCCAACGTCCTGACTTTC. It yields the protein CASSPAPGGYGANVLTF. The complete variable domain, with remaining parts taken from reference TRBV28 and TRBJ2-6, reads DVKVTQSSRYLVKRTGEKVFLECVQDMDHENMFWYRQDPGLGLRLIYFSYDVKMKEKGDIPEGYSVSREKKERFSLILESASTNQTSMYLCASSPAPGGYGANVLTFGAGSRLTVL.

The CDR3 loop is CATTGASNEKLFF. CDR3 coding DNA: TGTGCCACGACAGGGGCCTCAAATGAAAAACTGTTTTTT. V is TRBV28 and J is TRBJ1-4; 8 bases align to TRBD1. J lost 5 bases, V lost 10 bases, and 6 bases had no gene match. The CDR3 sequence is 13 residues long. From germline, CDR1 is MDHEN and CDR2 SYDVKM.

The chain employs TRBV28 and TRBJ1-2; D uncertain. In germline, CDR1 is MDHEN, CDR2 SYDVKM. The ends were cut back, 5 bases at V and 2 bases at J, with 15 bases in the middle. This CDR3 has 15 amino acids. CDR3 in DNA: TGTGCCAGCAGTCGCCACCCTTTACAAAACTATGGCTACACCTTC. This translates into CASSRHPLQNYGYTF.

The CDR3, as DNA: TGTGCCAGCTCACTATTACCAAGTACAGGGGGCAAGTTGGACACCGGGGAGCTGTTTTTT. It specifies CASSLLPSTGGKLDTGELFF. The V gene is TRBV18, the J gene TRBJ2-2, with 9 bases aligning to TRBD1. The CDR3 covers 20 residues. V lost 4 bases, J lost 3 bases, and 18 bases stayed unmatched. Germline CDR1 KGHSH, CDR2 LQKENI.

The chain combines TRBV3-1 (or the pseudogene TRBV3-2) with TRBJ1-6; perhaps TRBD1 as D (5 bases). The ends were cut back, 3 bases at V and 4 bases at J, with 7 bases in the middle. CDR1 LGHDT and CDR2 YNNKEL come from the germline V gene (reference sequence). The CDR3 has 14 amino acids. The CDR3 loop is CASSQGGYNSPLHF. The DNA for the CDR3 is TGTGCCAGCAGCCAGGGGGGGTATAATTCACCCCTCCACTTT.

This chain's CDR3 is CASSLGLASTDTQYF. CDR3 bases: TGTGCCAGCAGCTTGGGCCTAGCGAGCACAGATACGCAGTATTTT. The gene calls are TRBV5-4 and TRBJ2-3; a weak D match, TRBD2 (6 bases). Germline CDR1 and CDR2: SGHNT and YYREEE (reference sequence). The V and J ends lost 0 bases and 0 bases respectively, with 8 bases between them. There are 15 residues in the CDR3.

J is TRBJ1-4 and V is TRBV2; 8 bases are shared with TRBD1. Looked up from germline, CDR1 is SNHLY and CDR2 is FYNNEI. V dropped 6 bases and J dropped 7; count of bases not matched to a gene: 7. This CDR3 contains 14 residues. CDR3 loop: CASSVQGAGEKLFF. DNA of the CDR3: TGTGCCAGCAGCGTCCAGGGGGCTGGTGAAAAACTGTTTTTT.

This clone appeared once. V and J are TRBV6-4 and TRBJ1-1; D ambiguous. This CDR3 contains 15 residues. CDR1 and CDR2 from the germline V gene are MRHNA and SNTAGT. V gave up 5 bases and J gave up 5 bases, with 18 bases separating them. Here the CDR3 reads CASSRSGIPGTEAFF. CDR3 coding DNA: TGTGCCAGCAGTAGATCCGGGATCCCCGGAACTGAAGCTTTCTTT.

The V and J genes are TRBV3-1 (or the pseudogene TRBV3-2) and TRBJ2-5; TRBD2 matches at 7 bases. Germline V lookup: CDR1 LGHDT, CDR2 YNNKEL (reference sequence). After removal of 4 bases from V and 5 bases from J, the junction contained 7 bases not matched to a gene. CDR3 length: 14 amino acids. The CDR3 nucleotides are TGTGCCAGCAGCCGCGGACTAGTTTTGGAGACCCAGTACTTC. This gives the protein CASSRGLVLETQYF.

The rearrangement uses TRBV20-1 and TRBJ2-5; no firm D call. From germline, CDR1 is DFQATT and CDR2 SNEGSKA (reference sequence). Trimming left V 6 bases short and J 5 bases short, with 10 bases between. The CDR3 is 11 amino acids. The CDR3 sequence is CSAPMLETQYF. CDR3 coding DNA: TGCAGTGCCCCTATGCTCGAGACCCAGTACTTC.

This sequence joins TRBV12-3 or TRBV12-4 and TRBJ1-1; D might be TRBD1 (5 bases). This CDR3 has 13 amino acids. V was pared by 5 bases and J by 2 bases, with 9 bases between. DNA for the CDR3: TGTGCCAGCAGTAGGGGAACTAACACTGAAGCTTTCTTT. Its translation: CASSRGTNTEAFF.

The sample holds one count of this clone. The chain links TRBV6-5 to TRBJ1-2; D not resolved. Germline CDR1 is MNHEY and CDR2 is SVGAGI. CDR3 length equals 14 residues. V shed 0 bases and J shed 8 bases, with 13 bases lying between them. CDR3 sequence (DNA): TGTGCCAGCAGTTACTCGAACGGGGTAGTCGGCTACACCTTC. It encodes CASSYSNGVVGYTF.

This clone appeared a few times. This chain joins TRBV19 and TRBJ1-1, with D perhaps matching TRBD1 (6 bases). The CDR3 consists of 13 residues. The V end was cut by 7 bases, the J end by 1 base, with 10 bases between. CDR1 LNHDA and CDR2 SQIVND come from the germline V gene (reference sequence). The CDR3 DNA is TGTGCCAGTAACCCCAGGGGGAACACTGAAGCTTTCTTT. Translating gives CASNPRGNTEAFF.

The J gene is TRBJ2-2, the V gene TRBV5-5; TRBD1 matches at 9 bases. The CDR3 runs to 16 residues. Germline V gives CDR1 SGHKS, CDR2 YYEKEE (reference sequence). V gave up 2 bases and J gave up 3 bases; unmatched junction bases: 5. CDR3 DNA: TGTGCCAGCAGCTTACCATGGGACAGGGACACCGGGGAGCTGTTTTTT. It encodes CASSLPWDRDTGELFF.

This chain uses TRBV6-5 with TRBJ1-3, with D maybe TRBD1 (5 bases). The V gene's germline CDR1 is MNHEY and CDR2 SVGAGI. The V gene lost 6 bases and the J gene lost 0 bases, with 6 bases spanning the gap. This CDR3 is 13 amino acids long. The DNA of the CDR3 is TGTGCCAGCAGGACAGCCTCTGGAAACACCATATATTTT. This codes for CASRTASGNTIYF.

The gene calls are TRBV5-1 and TRBJ2-6, with D possibly matching TRBD2 (5 bases). V lost 6 bases and J 0 bases, leaving 10 bases between the germline ends. Germline V gene data show CDR1 as SGHRS and CDR2 as YFSETQ. The CDR3 is 15 amino acids. The DNA for the CDR3 is TGCGCCAGCAATGAGGGATACTCTGGGGCCAACGTCCTGACTTTC. Protein: CASNEGYSGANVLTF.

This clone is a singleton in its sample. The V and J genes are TRBV10-3 and TRBJ1-5, with D tentatively TRBD1 (6 bases). CDR1 and CDR2 (germline): ENHRY, SYGVKD. With 9 bases removed from V and 3 bases from J, the gap between germline ends came to 18 bases. The CDR3 loop spans 15 amino acids. The CDR3 is CAIGMGASLNQPQHF. The DNA of the CDR3 is TGTGCCATTGGAATGGGGGCTTCTCTCAATCAGCCCCAGCATTTT.